In its sample, the clone carrying this T cell receptor (beta chain) was seen many times. Its specificity is not known. The data were taken from a study of response to subunit inactivated influenza vaccine. Study-wide results and limits: After each seasonal influenza vaccination, few new T cells are recruited, the authors suggested.

The V end was cut by 2 bases, the J end by 6 bases, with 12 bases between. Looked up from germline, CDR1 is DFQATT and CDR2 is SNEGSKA (reference sequence). CDR3 length equals 13 residues. TCRdb reprocessed the RT-PCR reads via MiXCR and lists one record per CDR3 protein. The sample contains about 500,000 distinct CDR3 sequences, more than 15% of which appear only once. The receptor comes from a man in his fifties or sixties who received an inactivated influenza vaccine. V usage is TRBV20-1 and J usage is TRBJ2-3; possible D gene TRBD2, 5 bases. This specimen consisted of CD4+ T cells sorted from PBMCs, obtained roughly 24 months after vaccination. CDR3 protein: CSARPFRRDTQYF. CDR3 in DNA: TGCAGTGCTAGACCCTTCAGGAGGGATACGCAGTATTTT.